This T cell receptor (beta chain) was sequenced in a study of beta chain features in type 1 diabetes. The overall study: Patients did not differ from healthy donors in age, gender or cell yield. Study-level findings and limits: VDJ junctions sequenced from type 1 diabetes patients showed fewer insertions and more deletions.

Every bit of the isolated RNA underwent reverse transcription, so sequencing read expressed TCRB transcripts. Clones were sequenced by immunoSEQ multiplex PCR, and TCRdb holds only the in-frame ones, with some missing. This sample has around 500,000 clones, with roughly 11% found just once. Central memory, naive, regulatory and stem cell-like memory CD4+ cells were sorted by CD45RO/CCR7/CD25/CD127/CD95/CD27. Over 95% purity was reached by all sorted populations. Per germline, CDR1 MGHDK and CDR2 SYGVNS. The CDR3 sequence is 12 residues long. Deletions cut 7 bases from V and 8 bases from J, with 14 bases between. As for this clone: Its specificity is not known.

What was sequenced was naive CD4+ T cells from blood. The source of this sequence is a woman under 30 in good health. The V and J genes are TRBV25-1 and TRBJ1-2; D is unclear. The CDR3 region has the DNA TGTGCCAGCAACGGCCTTATGGGCGGCTACACCTTC. Protein product: CASNGLMGGYTF.